Shown below are 20 T cell receptor beta chains from a single sample sequenced in a study of molecular identifiers for immune sequencing clone quantification. Each CDR3 protein is one row after TCRdb ran MiXCR on the PCR reads. The sample lists tens of thousands of distinct CDR3 sequences; roughly a fifth were seen once. The sequenced sample was naive CD8+ T cells from blood, with Jurkat cell RNA spiked in. Subset meaning: FACS-sorted CD8+CD4-CCR7+CD45RA+ naive T cells. The source is a human donor in good health. Some libraries in this study had Jurkat cell RNA spiked in.

A remark on this clonotype: At one of its ends the junction is not consistent with the germline gene, which may arise from a read error. V gene TRBV6-2 or TRBV6-3 combines with J gene TRBJ2-5, with TRBD2 matching 11 bases. The CDR3 length is 17 residues. CDR1 MNHEY and CDR2 SVGEGT come from the germline V gene. In nucleotides, the CDR3 is TGTGCCGGCAGTTACTCGACGGGACTAGCGGAGCAAGAGACCCAGTACTTC. Translation gives CAGSYSTGLAEQETQYF.

This clonotype was seen many times. The chain employs TRBV7-9 and TRBJ2-7; D is uncertain. The V and J ends lost 6 bases and 6 bases respectively, with 12 bases between them. Germline loops: CDR1 SEHNR, CDR2 FQNEAQ (reference sequence). The CDR3 has 12 residues. The CDR3 region is CASRTSLGEQYF. The DNA of the CDR3 is TGTGCCAGCAGAACAAGCTTAGGCGAGCAGTACTTC.

This clonotype was counted at least ten times. The gene calls are TRBV7-9 and TRBJ1-1; D not certain. CDR1 and CDR2 (germline): SEHNR, FQNEAQ (reference sequence). V was clipped by 5 bases and J by 8 bases, with 12 bases between them. This CDR3 comprises 12 residues. The CDR3 loop is CASSPNPGEAFF. DNA of the CDR3: TGTGCCAGCAGCCCTAACCCCGGGGAAGCTTTCTTT.

Many counts were recorded for this clonotype. The CDR3 loop is CASRGRDSSSYEQYF. In nucleotides, the CDR3 is TGTGCCAGCAGGGGGAGGGACAGCAGCTCCTACGAGCAGTACTTC. The V gene is TRBV25-1, the J gene TRBJ2-7; D is possibly TRBD1 or TRBD2 (7 bases each). Per germline, CDR1 MGHDK and CDR2 SYGVNS. This CDR3 region has 15 residues. The germline V and J ends were trimmed by 6 bases and 0 bases, with 15 bases remaining between them.

This clonotype was recorded many times. J is TRBJ1-1 and V is TRBV6-6; possible D gene TRBD1, 6 bases. The ends were cut back, 7 bases at V and 3 bases at J, with 24 bases in the middle. The CDR3 is made up of 17 amino acids. Germline V gives CDR1 MNHNY, CDR2 SVGAGI (reference sequence). In DNA form, the CDR3 reads TGTGCCAGCACCCCCTCCGGGACAACGAAGCGAGACACTGAAGCTTTCTTT. Translated, it gives CASTPSGTTKRDTEAFF.

This clonotype was seen once. A much larger clone is a single base away; this may be a read error. V gene TRBV6-5 combines with J gene TRBJ2-7, with D uncertain. Germline CDR1 reads MNHEY; CDR2 reads SVGAGI. Deletions cut 0 bases from V and 8 bases from J, with 14 bases between. This CDR3 contains 14 residues. CDR3 in amino acids: CASSYSSAVYKQYF. As DNA, the CDR3 is TGTGCCAGCAGTTACTCGTCTGCAGTGTACAAGCAGTACTTC.

This clonotype was recorded many times. The genes are TRBV7-2 and TRBJ1-5; a weak D match, TRBD1 (5 bases). Per germline, CDR1 SGHTA and CDR2 FQGNSA. V was pared by 5 bases and J by 4 bases, with 15 bases between. The CDR3 length is 15 residues. Here the CDR3 DNA reads TGTGCCAGCAGCCCATATCCCGGGGCGAATCAGCCCCAGCATTTT. It specifies CASSPYPGANQPQHF.

Ten or more counts support this clonotype. CDR3 nucleotide sequence: TGTGCCAGCAGCCAAGAAAAGCGGGAGTACTACGAGCAGTACTTC. As protein: CASSQEKREYYEQYF. The V and J genes are TRBV4-2 and TRBJ2-7; TRBD2 matches 8 bases. V was pared by 0 bases and J by 3 bases, with 4 bases of the junction left unmatched. The CDR3 has 15 amino acids. Germline V gene data show CDR1 as LGHNA and CDR2 as YNFKEQ.

This clonotype has at least ten counts. In DNA form, the CDR3 reads TGTGCCTGGAGCGGCGGGTCGGGGGTCGAGCAGTACTTC. Translation gives CAWSGGSGVEQYF. V is TRBV30 and J is TRBJ2-7, with D possibly being TRBD2 (6 bases). V dropped 3 bases and J dropped 6 bases, with 15 bases sitting between them. CDR1 is GTSNPN, CDR2 SVGIG, per germline (reference sequence). The CDR3 totals 13 residues.

This clonotype was counted ten times or more. The rearrangement joins TRBV5-1 to TRBJ2-5; either TRBD1 or TRBD2 may supply D (6 bases each). The CDR3 spans 14 residues. Deletions cut 4 bases from V and 5 bases from J, with 15 bases between. Germline CDR1 and CDR2: SGHRS and YFSETQ. DNA for the CDR3: TGCGCCAGCAGCGATGGGGGGCGGCCGGAGACCCAGTACTTC. Translated, it gives CASSDGGRPETQYF.

This clonotype has only a few counts. The J gene is TRBJ2-2, the V gene TRBV29-1; 8 nucleotides line up with TRBD2. CDR1 and CDR2 (germline): SQVTM, ANQGSEA. This CDR3 comprises 13 residues. The ends lost 8 bases at V and 2 bases at J; junction bases unmatched: 4. The CDR3 DNA sequence: TGCAGCTGCGCGGGGGGAAACACCGGGGAGCTGTTTTTT. This encodes CSCAGGNTGELFF.

This clonotype showed up just a few times. The rearrangement links TRBV5-1 to TRBJ2-2; D gene unclear. Germline V CDR1 and CDR2: SGHRS, YFSETQ. Trimming cost V 1 base and J 7 bases, with 5 bases left between them. The CDR3 length is 12 residues. The CDR3 loop is CASSLIFGELFF. In nucleotides, the CDR3 is TGCGCCAGCAGCTTGATTTTCGGGGAGCTGTTTTTT.

Of note for this clonotype: This may be a read error, as it is one base from a much larger clone. This CDR3 reads CATSDQTGVHTDTQYF. CDR3 in DNA: TGTGCCACCAGTGACCAGACAGGGGTCCACACAGATACGCAGTATTTT. The chain has TRBV24-1 and TRBJ2-3, with TRBD1 matching 8 bases. This CDR3 has 16 residues. The trim removed 4 bases at V and 2 bases at J, leaving 7 bases unmatched. The germline V gene encodes CDR1 KGHDR and CDR2 SFDVKD.

This clonotype was observed a few times. This chain joins TRBV27 and TRBJ2-4; D ambiguous. The CDR3 sequence is 13 residues long. Germline CDR1 reads MNHEY; CDR2 reads SMNVEV (reference sequence). V lost 0 bases and J lost 7, with 7 bases in between. Written as DNA, the CDR3 is TGTGCCAGCAGTTTATCCAACGGGAACATTCAGTACTTC. This gives the protein CASSLSNGNIQYF.

This clonotype was counted between two and nine times. The V and J genes are TRBV13 and TRBJ1-1; TRBD1 aligns across 9 bases. The germline CDR1 and CDR2 sequences are PRHDT and FYEKMQ (reference sequence). With V trimmed by 4 bases and J by 3 bases, 12 bases remained unmatched. The CDR3 has 17 amino acids. This chain's CDR3 is CASSSVGQGGEDTEAFF. CDR3 nucleotides: TGTGCCAGCAGCTCCGTGGGACAGGGAGGAGAGGACACTGAAGCTTTCTTT. Variable domain in full (rest from reference TRBV13 and TRBJ1-1): AAGVIQSPRHLIKEKRETATLKCYPIPRHDTVYWYQQGPGQDPQFLISFYEKMQSDKGSIPDRFSAQQFSDYHSELNMSSLELGDSALYFCASSSVGQGGEDTEAFFGQGTRLTVV.

V usage is TRBV5-1 and J usage is TRBJ2-3, with D unclear. The CDR3 consists of 15 residues. Germline assignment: CDR1 SGHRS and CDR2 YFSETQ. V lost 0 bases and J lost 1, with 9 bases in between. The CDR3 sequence is CASSLEWGRTDTQYF. Written as DNA, the CDR3 is TGCGCCAGCAGCTTGGAGTGGGGTCGCACAGATACGCAGTATTTT.

A word on this clonotype: It may be a read error: a sequence one base away is much more abundant. The chain is built from TRBV6-2 or TRBV6-3 and TRBJ2-3; D is undetermined. The CDR3 is 14 amino acids. Germline-derived CDR1 and CDR2 are MNHEY and SVGEGT. Written as DNA, the CDR3 is TGTGCCAGCGCTGACCTCCTTCGTACAGAGACGCAGTATTTT. Amino acid sequence: CASADLLRTETQYF.

The chain has TRBV7-2 and TRBJ2-2; 12 nucleotides line up with TRBD2. Trimming took 4 bases from V and 7 from J; bases not matched to a gene: 4. Germline V CDR1 and CDR2: SGHTA, FQGNSA. The CDR3 contains 15 residues. CDR3 sequence (DNA): TGTGCCAGCAGCTCGCGGACTAGCGGGGACGGGGAGCTGTTTTTT. Translating it yields CASSSRTSGDGELFF. The full variable domain, in which reference TRBV7-2 and TRBJ2-2 provide the parts outside the CDR3, is GAGVSQSPSNKVTEKGKDVELRCDPISGHTALYWYRQSLGQGLEFLIYFQGNSAPDKSGLPSDRFSAERTGGSVSTLTIQRTQQEDSAVYLCASSSRTSGDGELFFGEGSRLTVL.

The chain couples TRBV15 to TRBJ2-1; weak D call: TRBD2 (6 bases). The germline gives CDR1 LNHNV, CDR2 YYDKDF (reference sequence). The V end lost 3 bases, the J end lost 5 bases, and 11 bases lay between the germline ends. The CDR3 covers 14 residues. CDR3: CATSSSRDHNEQFF. CDR3 sequence (DNA): TGTGCCACCAGCAGTTCGCGGGATCACAATGAGCAGTTCTTC.

The V gene is TRBV29-1, the J gene TRBJ1-2; 9 bases align to TRBD1. The CDR3 runs 12 residues. Germline V gene sequence: CDR1 SQVTM, CDR2 ANQGSEA. The ends lost 8 bases at V and 8 bases at J; junction bases unmatched: 9. The CDR3 nucleotides are TGCAGCACTCCGGGACAGGGAGGGGGCTACACCTTC. Protein sequence: CSTPGQGGGYTF.